This is a list of T cell receptor beta chains from one sample in a study of blood T cell repertoires in COVID-19. TCRdb's copy holds only in-frame clones and misses some; the assay was immunoSEQ multiplex PCR. The sample lists approximately 240,000 clones; roughly 82% were seen once. The sample was peripheral blood. The receptors shown here come from a woman older than 75 with active or convalescent COVID-19. Each CDR3 is given with its conserved first and last residue. A D gene is named only where the DNA matches it firmly. A row's size may be missing; if present it is once, few, many or a size class.

V gene	clone size	J gene	D gene	CDR3 DNA	CDR3 protein
TRBV3-1/TRBV3-2	NA	TRBJ2-3	TRBD2	TGTGCCAGCAGCCGCCGACTAGCGGGAGTGCGGGCAGATACGCAGTATTTT	CASSRRLAGVRADTQYF
TRBV29-1	few	TRBJ2-3	TRBD2	TGCAGCGTTGGGTCGGGAGGAGGGGCAGATACGCAGTATTTT	CSVGSGGGADTQYF
TRBV25-1	NA	TRBJ1-1	TRBD1	TGTGCCAGCGCCCGGACAGGGAACACTGAAGCTTTCTTT	CASARTGNTEAFF
TRBV2	NA	TRBJ1-1	TRBD1	TGTGCCAGCAGTAGGGACAGGGGGAATGAAGCTTTCTTT	CASSRDRGNEAFF
TRBV3-1/TRBV3-2	NA	TRBJ2-5	TRBD2	TGTGCCAGCAGCCTACTAGCGGAGTCGAAAGAGACCCAGTACTTC	CASSLLAESKETQYF
TRBV5-1	NA	TRBJ2-3	TRBD2	TGCGCCAGCAGCATTGCACTAGCGGGGGTCACAGATACGCAGTATTTT	CASSIALAGVTDTQYF
TRBV2	NA	TRBJ1-4	NA	TGTGCCAGCGGGTCCTCTCGGGAACTGTTTTTT	CASGSSRELFF
TRBV5-1	NA	TRBJ1-1	TRBD1	TGCGCCAGCAGCAACCACAGGGGCCCGAACACTGAAGCTTTCTTT	CASSNHRGPNTEAFF
TRBV27	NA	TRBJ2-2	NA	TGTGCCAGCAGTTCCTTACTAACCCTCCCCGGGGAGCTGTTTTTT	CASSSLLTLPGELFF
TRBV6-5	NA	TRBJ2-7	TRBD1	TGTGCCAGCAGTCTAGGGGGACAGGGGGCGAGGGAGCAGTACTTC	CASSLGGQGAREQYF
TRBV24-1	NA	TRBJ2-3	TRBD1	TGTGCCACCGAGGGACAGAACACAGATACGCAGTATTTT	CATEGQNTDTQYF
TRBV3-1/TRBV3-2	many	TRBJ1-2	NA	TGTGCCAGCAGCCAAACACCAAAATATGGCTACACCTTC	CASSQTPKYGYTF
TRBV9	NA	TRBJ1-4	TRBD1	TGTGCCAGCAGCAGACAGACAGGGGAGGAAAAACTGTTTTTT	CASSRQTGEEKLFF
TRBV15	NA	TRBJ2-5	NA	TGTGCCACCAGCAGAGATTCGGGGGTTCAGACCCAGTACTTC	CATSRDSGVQTQYF
TRBV14	once	TRBJ2-2	NA	TGTGCCAGCAGCCAAGATGCGGGGCAGCCGCCAACCGGGGAGCTGTTTTTT	CASSQDAGQPPTGELFF
TRBV4-2	NA	TRBJ1-2	NA	TGTGCCAGCAGCCAATTACAGGGTCGGGGGGATGGCTACACCTTC	CASSQLQGRGDGYTF
TRBV19	NA	TRBJ1-5	NA	TGTGCCAGTAGTGTAACCAGGGATCAGCCCCAGCATTTT	CASSVTRDQPQHF
TRBV6-5	NA	TRBJ1-4	NA	TGTGCCAGCAGTTACTCACCGACAGATAATGAAAAACTGTTTTTT	CASSYSPTDNEKLFF
TRBV19	NA	TRBJ1-6	NA	TGTGCCAGTAGTATTGAGAGCTCCTATAATTCACCCCTCCACTTT	CASSIESSYNSPLHF
TRBV30	NA	TRBJ1-1	NA	TGTGCCTGGAGTATAGAAGCCCAAGCTTTCTTT	CAWSIEAQAFF
TRBV7-2	NA	TRBJ2-7	TRBD1	TGTGCCAGCTCCGGACAGGGGGGATACGAGCAGTACTTC	CASSGQGGYEQYF
TRBV6-5	NA	TRBJ2-1	NA	TGTGCCAGCCGAACGGGGGTGGGGGCCTACAATGAGCAGTTCTTC	CASRTGVGAYNEQFF
TRBV11-3	NA	TRBJ2-1	TRBD1	TGTGCCAGCAGCGGGGGGACAGGTGACCGCTTCTTC	CASSGGTGDRFF
TRBV28	NA	TRBJ1-3	NA	TGTGCCAGCAGACCTGGACAGTTCTCTGGAAACACCATATATTTT	CASRPGQFSGNTIYF
TRBV5-6	NA	TRBJ1-4	NA	TGTGCCAGCAGCGAAGGCGGGCCCTCTAATGAAAAACTGTTTTTT	CASSEGGPSNEKLFF
TRBV2	few	TRBJ1-6	NA	TGTGCCAGCAGCCCCCCAGGGTCTCGTAGTTCACCCCTCCACTTT	CASSPPGSRSSPLHF
TRBV30	NA	TRBJ1-3	NA	TGTGCCTGGAGTGTTAGTAGTTCCAACACCATATATTTT	CAWSVSSSNTIYF
TRBV5-1	NA	TRBJ2-7	NA	TGCGCCAGCAGGCCCTCCCCGTCCCTACCCTACGAGCAGTACTTC	CASRPSPSLPYEQYF
TRBV12-3/TRBV12-4	NA	TRBJ1-1	TRBD1	TGTGCCAGCACCTGGACAGGCCCTGAAGCTTTCTTT	CASTWTGPEAFF